Following are 31 T cell receptor beta chains from one sample sequenced in a study of blood T cell repertoires in COVID-19. Using immunoSEQ multiplex PCR, the repertoire was profiled, and TCRdb retains in-frame clones only, with some absent. This sample has around 300,000 clones; about 85% occur once, and the top ten carry 2.5% to 3.5%. The sample consisted of PBMCs or T cells enriched from blood (not recorded which). The receptors come from a woman in her forties or fifties who had recovered from COVID-19.

The J gene is TRBJ1-1, the V gene TRBV6-2 or TRBV6-3, with 8 bases that match TRBD1. This CDR3 contains 14 residues. Trimming took 5 bases from V and 4 from J; bases not matched to a gene: 6. Looked up from germline, CDR1 is MNHEY and CDR2 is SVGEGT. The CDR3, as DNA: TGTGCCAGCAGTACGGACAGGGCGGTCACTGAAGCTTTCTTT. Translating gives CASSTDRAVTEAFF.

The CDR3 nucleotides are TGTGCCAGCACTTCGGACACCCCACAGCCCCAGCATTTT. Protein: CASTSDTPQPQHF. V usage is TRBV7-2 and J usage is TRBJ1-5; D possibly corresponds to TRBD1 (5 bases). CDR1 is SGHTA, CDR2 FQGNSA, per germline. The ends were cut back, 7 bases at V and 7 bases at J, with 14 bases in the middle. The CDR3 is 13 residues long.

The chain has TRBV11-3 and TRBJ2-2; 11 nucleotides align to TRBD1. This CDR3 region has 15 residues. V was clipped by 5 bases and J by 5 bases; unmatched bases: 4. Germline CDR1 is SGHNT and CDR2 is YENEEA. The CDR3 protein is CASSAGQGETGELFF. The CDR3 DNA sequence: TGTGCCAGCAGCGCGGGACAGGGGGAAACCGGGGAGCTGTTTTTT.

The chain couples TRBV2 to TRBJ1-5; TRBD1 might be the D (6 bases). V shed 1 base and J shed 3 bases, with 10 bases lying between them. This CDR3 region has 15 residues. Germline CDR1 reads SNHLY; CDR2 reads FYNNEI. CDR3 DNA sequence: TGTGCCAGCAGTGAAGACAGGGCGTACAATCAGCCCCAGCATTTT. It encodes CASSEDRAYNQPQHF.

This chain links TRBV28 with TRBJ2-1, with TRBD2 matching over 9 bases. There are 16 residues in the CDR3. V dropped 6 bases and J dropped 8; count of bases not matched to a gene: 14. Germline V lookup: CDR1 MDHEN, CDR2 SYDVKM. The CDR3 is CASRDAMGGRGYEQFF. The CDR3 bases are TGTGCCAGCAGGGACGCTATGGGCGGGAGGGGATATGAGCAGTTCTTC. Using reference TRBV28 and TRBJ2-1 for the parts outside the CDR3, the full variable domain is DVKVTQSSRYLVKRTGEKVFLECVQDMDHENMFWYRQDPGLGLRLIYFSYDVKMKEKGDIPEGYSVSREKKERFSLILESASTNQTSMYLCASRDAMGGRGYEQFFGPGTRLTVL.

The chain is built from TRBV7-9 and TRBJ2-2, with 9 bases matching TRBD1. Per the germline V gene, CDR1 is SEHNR and CDR2 is FQNEAQ (reference sequence). Unmatched junction bases numbered 5, after V lost 3 bases and J lost 3 bases. The CDR3 covers 16 residues. In DNA, the CDR3 is TGTGCCAGCAGCTTGGGGACAGGGTTCTACACCGGGGAGCTGTTTTTT. This codes for CASSLGTGFYTGELFF.

This chain joins TRBV7-9 and TRBJ2-3; 11 nucleotides align to TRBD2. Germline CDR1 and CDR2: SEHNR and FQNEAQ (reference sequence). The CDR3 sequence is 17 residues long. Losses at the gene ends were 1 base for V and 2 bases for J; bases not matched to a gene: 5. The chain's CDR3 is CASSLGLAGGITDTQYF. The CDR3 nucleotides are TGTGCCAGCAGCTTAGGGCTAGCGGGAGGCATCACAGATACGCAGTATTTT. The entire variable domain, with the rest obtained from reference TRBV7-9 and TRBJ2-3, is as follows: DTGVSQNPRHKITKRGQNVTFRCDPISEHNRLYWYRQTLGQGPEFLTYFQNEAQLEKSRLLSDRFSAERPKGSFSTLEIQRTEQGDSAMYLCASSLGLAGGITDTQYFGPGTRLTVL.

CDR3 sequence (DNA): TGTGCCAGCAGCCAAGATGTACTAGCTGGGATCCCGTTCTTC. This gives the protein CASSQDVLAGIPFF. The chain carries TRBV14 and TRBJ2-1, with a weak D call TRBD2 (6 bases). From germline, CDR1 is SGHDN and CDR2 FVKESK. The CDR3 covers 14 residues. Trimming removed 0 bases from V and 15 bases from J, with 18 bases in between.

This sequence joins TRBV27 and TRBJ1-5; 10 nucleotides match TRBD1. The CDR3 consists of 15 residues. CDR1 is MNHEY and CDR2 is SMNVEV in the germline V gene (reference sequence). V dropped 6 bases and J dropped 3; count of bases not matched to a gene: 5. The DNA of the CDR3 is TGTGCCAGCAGGGCGACAGGGGGCTTCAATCAGCCCCAGCATTTT. The encoded protein is CASRATGGFNQPQHF.

The chain uses TRBV7-2 and TRBJ1-6, with D maybe TRBD1 (5 bases). The CDR3 totals 16 residues. CDR1 SGHTA and CDR2 FQGNSA come from the germline V gene. The V end was cut by 0 bases, the J end by 4 bases, with 10 bases between. CDR3 amino acids: CASSLAFRDYNSPLHF. The CDR3 DNA reads as TGTGCCAGCAGCTTAGCATTCAGGGATTATAATTCACCCCTCCACTTT.

The chain combines TRBV7-6 with TRBJ2-1; TRBD2 aligns across 9 bases. Germline lookup yields CDR1 SGHVS and CDR2 FNYEAQ. The CDR3 has 14 residues. The V segment lost 4 bases and the J segment 3 bases; nucleotides outside the gene matches: 1. The CDR3 sequence: CASSSTSGYNEQFF. The CDR3 DNA is TGTGCCAGCAGCTCGACTAGCGGCTACAATGAGCAGTTCTTC.

The CDR3: CASSPDLQGNTEAFF. In nucleotides, the CDR3 is TGTGCCAGCAGCCCAGACCTACAGGGGAACACTGAAGCTTTCTTT. The V and J genes are TRBV7-6 and TRBJ1-1; a weak D match, TRBD1 (6 bases). CDR3 size: 15 residues. Germline V gene lookup returns CDR1 SGHVS and CDR2 FNYEAQ. With 5 bases removed from V and 1 base from J, the gap between germline ends came to 14 bases. Based on the CDR3 plus reference TRBV7-6 and TRBJ1-1, the full variable domain is GAGVSQSPRYKVTKRGQDVALRCDPISGHVSLYWYRQALGQGPEFLTYFNYEAQQDKSGLPNDRFSAERPEGSISTLTIQRTEQRDSAMYRCASSPDLQGNTEAFFGQGTRLTVV.

The chain couples TRBV29-1 to TRBJ1-1; D remains unclear. The V end lost 7 bases, the J end lost 7 bases, and 16 bases lay between the germline ends. This CDR3 is built from 12 residues. Germline-derived CDR1 and CDR2 are SQVTM and ANQGSEA. For the CDR3, the DNA is TGCAGCGGGAGCGGGGAAGCTTTTGAAGCTTTCTTT. Residues: CSGSGEAFEAFF.

This clone was seen only a few times. V is TRBV5-5 and J is TRBJ1-3, with unresolved D. V lost 7 bases and J 2 bases, leaving 10 bases between the germline ends. The germline CDR1 and CDR2 sequences are SGHKS and YYEKEE (reference sequence). This CDR3 is 13 amino acids long. The CDR3 region is CASVQLTGNTIYF. The CDR3 bases are TGTGCCAGCGTACAGTTAACTGGAAACACCATATATTTT.

The chain couples TRBV19 to TRBJ2-1; 8 bases map to TRBD2. CDR1 is LNHDA and CDR2 is SQIVND in the germline V gene (reference sequence). Trimming at V came to 0 bases and at J to 3 bases, leaving 7 bases not matched to a gene. CDR3 length: 17 residues. CDR3 sequence: CASSIDSPGGIYNEQFF. CDR3 nucleotides: TGTGCCAGTAGTATAGATTCACCGGGAGGGATCTACAATGAGCAGTTCTTC.

V is TRBV9 and J is TRBJ1-2, with 12 bases matching TRBD1. The CDR3 has 16 amino acids. The germline V gene has CDR1 SGDLS and CDR2 YYNGEE. J was trimmed by 4 bases and V by 3 bases; bases with no gene match: 7. This CDR3 is CASSDTGTGGGYGYTF. CDR3 bases: TGTGCCAGCAGCGATACGGGGACAGGGGGCGGCTATGGCTACACCTTC.

CDR3 sequence reads: CASSRNRGSGNEQFF. The CDR3 DNA sequence: TGTGCCAGCTCGCGAAATAGGGGGTCGGGCAATGAGCAGTTCTTC. This chain connects TRBV18 to TRBJ2-1; maybe TRBD1 (6 bases). The germline V gene has CDR1 KGHSH and CDR2 LQKENI. This CDR3 has 15 residues. V was shortened by 6 bases and J by 6 bases, with 18 bases between the two germline ends.

CDR3 coding DNA: TGTGCCAGCAGCCCGGGGACAGGGGAAAAAGCTTTCTTT. Translated, it gives CASSPGTGEKAFF. The V and J genes are TRBV7-3 and TRBJ1-1; the match to TRBD1 covers 10 bases. Germline V gives CDR1 SGHTA, CDR2 FQGTGA. Losses at the gene ends were 5 bases for V and 9 bases for J; bases not matched to a gene: 6. CDR3 length equals 13 residues.

The chain is built from TRBV5-4 and TRBJ2-7; D perhaps matches TRBD2 (6 bases). Trimming left V 2 bases short and J 1 base short, with 7 bases between. The CDR3 covers 13 residues. Germline V gene lookup returns CDR1 SGHNT and CDR2 YYREEE (reference sequence). This CDR3 reads CASSFRESYEQYF. The CDR3 nucleotides are TGTGCCAGCAGCTTCCGGGAGTCCTACGAGCAGTACTTC.

The chain combines TRBV11-2 with TRBJ2-5; 11 nucleotides line up with TRBD2. V was clipped by 6 bases and J by 2 bases; unmatched bases: 8. The V gene's germline CDR1 is SGHAT and CDR2 FQNNGV. The CDR3 is made up of 16 amino acids. CDR3 protein: CASRAGTSGTQETQYF. In DNA, the CDR3 is TGTGCCAGCAGGGCCGGGACTAGCGGAACACAAGAGACCCAGTACTTC.

The chain combines TRBV6-4 with TRBJ2-7; D perhaps matches TRBD2 (6 bases). With 8 bases removed from V and 3 bases from J, the gap between germline ends came to 20 bases. This CDR3 region has 15 residues. Germline CDR1 and CDR2: MRHNA and SNTAGT. Here the CDR3 DNA reads TGTGCCAGCTGCTCTAATACGACTAGGGTCTACGAGCAGTACTTC. It specifies CASCSNTTRVYEQYF.

CDR3 sequence: CASKAGNSYEQYF. DNA for the CDR3: TGTGCCAGCAAGGCAGGGAACTCCTACGAGCAGTACTTC. This chain links TRBV25-1 with TRBJ2-7; tentative D call: TRBD1 (5 bases). V dropped 7 bases and J dropped 0 bases, with 10 bases sitting between them. The CDR3 runs 13 residues. Germline values: CDR1 MGHDK, CDR2 SYGVNS.

Turning to this clone: The junction differs from germline at one of its ends, possibly a read error. The sample contains more than one DNA sequence encoding this CDR3. This chain uses TRBV18 with TRBJ2-1, with D unclear. The CDR3 is made up of 15 amino acids. Per the germline V gene, CDR1 is KGHSH and CDR2 is LQKENI. The CDR3 nucleotides are TGTGCTAGCTCACCATCAATAGCCGAAAACAATGAGCAGTTCTTC. It translates to CASSPSIAENNEQFF.

V is TRBV7-2 and J is TRBJ1-3, with D possibly being TRBD1 (6 bases). Trimming removed 7 bases from V and 2 bases from J, with 18 bases in between. Germline assignment: CDR1 SGHTA and CDR2 FQGNSA. This CDR3 spans 16 amino acids. The CDR3 bases are TGTGCCAGCATCCTAGCGGGGGGGCTAGCTGGAAACACCATATATTTT. Encoded protein: CASILAGGLAGNTIYF.

The chain combines TRBV5-1 with TRBJ2-5; TRBD1 aligns across 7 bases. With 0 bases clipped from V and 7 bases from J, the junction kept 9 bases outside the gene matches. Germline V gene lookup returns CDR1 SGHRS and CDR2 YFSETQ. This CDR3 contains 15 residues. The CDR3 loop reads CASSLGSQGLATQYF. The CDR3 DNA is TGCGCCAGCAGCTTGGGGTCACAGGGGCTCGCGACCCAGTACTTC.

The chain carries TRBV5-6 and TRBJ1-6; 9 nucleotides agree with TRBD1. The V and J ends lost 5 bases and 6 bases, in that order; junction bases with no gene match: 12. This CDR3 comprises 17 residues. Germline loops: CDR1 SGHDT, CDR2 YYEEEE. DNA for the CDR3: TGTGCCAGCAGGAACCGGGACAGGGACATCCCTAATTCACCCCTCCACTTT. Its protein product is CASRNRDRDIPNSPLHF.

The chain employs TRBV28 and TRBJ1-1, with D unresolved. Trimming took off 5 bases at V and 9 bases at J, with 16 bases between the two ends. In germline, CDR1 is MDHEN, CDR2 SYDVKM. CDR3 length: 13 amino acids. As DNA, the CDR3 is TGTGCCAGCAGTCGAACAGTGGCGACCCAAGCTTTCTTT. Its protein is CASSRTVATQAFF.

V and J are TRBV9 and TRBJ2-2, with D uncertain. Germline V CDR1 and CDR2: SGDLS, YYNGEE. The CDR3 has 17 amino acids. Trimming shortened V by 0 bases and J by 2 bases, and 14 bases separated the two germline ends. For the CDR3, the DNA is TGTGCCAGCAGCGTAGGGGCCCGAAGCCCCAACACCGGGGAGCTGTTTTTT. It specifies CASSVGARSPNTGELFF.

The CDR3 region has the DNA TGTGCCAGCAGTTTGACACAGGGGAGTGAAGCTTTCTTT. Its protein is CASSLTQGSEAFF. V and J are TRBV12-3 or TRBV12-4 and TRBJ1-1, with 7 bases fitting TRBD1. The CDR3 spans 13 residues. V was clipped by 3 bases and J by 7 bases; unmatched bases: 5.

V and J are TRBV7-2 and TRBJ1-4; possible D gene TRBD1, 5 bases. Germline V lookup: CDR1 SGHTA, CDR2 FQGNSA. This CDR3 spans 12 amino acids. Trimming took 0 bases from V and 12 from J, leaving 8 bases between them. The CDR3 nucleotides read TGTGCCAGCAGCTTAGCGAAAGGGGAACTGTTTTTT. Amino acid sequence: CASSLAKGELFF.

The J gene is TRBJ2-7, the V gene TRBV19; 12 positions match TRBD2. The germline CDR1 and CDR2 sequences are LNHDA and SQIVND (reference sequence). The CDR3 contains 14 residues. Germline trimming cut 5 bases from V and 2 bases from J; bases unmatched to any gene: 1. The CDR3 protein is CASSRTSGTYEQYF. In DNA form, the CDR3 reads TGTGCCAGTAGTCGGACTAGCGGGACCTACGAGCAGTACTTC.